Shown below are 11 T cell receptor beta chains from a single sample sequenced in a study of T cell responses to AZD1222 COVID-19 vaccine. Data came from immunoSEQ multiplex PCR; TCRdb stores just in-frame clones and leaves some out. This repertoire shows around 150,000 clones, about 93% found once; its top ten account for 3% to 3.5%. Sequences were derived from peripheral blood, sampled 28 days after the second AZD1222 dose. The receptors here all came from an adult who received the AZD1222 COVID-19 vaccine.

The chain couples TRBV18 to TRBJ2-6; D is undetermined. The CDR3 totals 13 residues. Germline V gene lookup returns CDR1 KGHSH and CDR2 LQKENI. V was clipped by 6 bases and J by 0 bases, with 3 bases between them. The CDR3 DNA sequence: TGTGCCAGCTCCGACTCTGGGGCCAACGTCCTGACTTTC. Encoded protein: CASSDSGANVLTF.

The V gene is TRBV14, the J gene TRBJ2-2; TRBD2 is a possible D gene (5 bases). This CDR3 contains 15 residues. Trimming shortened V by 3 bases and J by 4 bases, and 12 bases separated the two germline ends. CDR1 and CDR2 from the germline V gene are SGHDN and FVKESK. This CDR3 reads CASSQETTTTGELFF. The DNA of the CDR3 is TGTGCCAGCAGCCAGGAGACTACAACCACCGGGGAGCTGTTTTTT.

J is TRBJ1-2 and V is TRBV20-1, with D possibly matching TRBD1 (6 bases). The CDR3 covers 15 residues. The ends were cut back, 3 bases at V and 7 bases at J, with 21 bases in the middle. Per the germline V gene, CDR1 is DFQATT and CDR2 is SNEGSKA (reference sequence). In DNA form, the CDR3 reads TGCAGTGCTAGTAGCGTAAGGGAAGGACAGCTTGGCTACACCTTC. Its protein product is CSASSVREGQLGYTF.

The chain recombines TRBV7-8 with TRBJ1-2; 10 bases match TRBD1. Germline V gives CDR1 SGHVS, CDR2 FQNEAQ. Losses at the gene ends were 5 bases for V and 2 bases for J; bases not matched to a gene: 2. This CDR3 is built from 14 residues. The CDR3 region is CASSLGQGNYGYTF. Written as DNA, the CDR3 is TGTGCCAGCAGCCTGGGACAGGGGAACTATGGCTACACCTTC.

CDR3 sequence: CATSRLASGSSTDTQYF. The DNA of the CDR3 is TGTGCCACCAGCAGATTGGCCAGCGGGTCTAGCACAGATACGCAGTATTTT. This chain links TRBV15 with TRBJ2-3, with D tentatively TRBD2 (6 bases). Trimming cost V 2 bases and J 0 bases, with 15 bases left between them. This CDR3 has 17 amino acids. The germline V gene has CDR1 LNHNV and CDR2 YYDKDF (reference sequence).

The V and J genes are TRBV2 and TRBJ2-7; no reliable D call. The V gene lost 7 bases and the J gene lost 4 bases, with 8 bases spanning the gap. Germline V gives CDR1 SNHLY, CDR2 FYNNEI. The CDR3 covers 11 residues. The CDR3 bases are TGTGCCAGCATCTCAGGTTACGAGCAGTACTTC. Amino acids: CASISGYEQYF.

The chain links TRBV7-9 to TRBJ2-3; possibly TRBD1 or TRBD2 for D (5 bases each). Trimming stripped 2 bases from V and 1 base from J, with 16 bases between. Germline V CDR1 and CDR2: SEHNR, FQNEAQ (reference sequence). The CDR3 length is 17 residues. The CDR3: CASSLPGRARGTDTQYF. The CDR3 coding sequence is TGTGCCAGCAGCTTACCCGGCAGGGCGCGGGGCACAGATACGCAGTATTTT.

The CDR3 sequence: CASSFEGMGSPLHF. For the CDR3, the DNA is TGTGCCAGCAGCTTCGAGGGTATGGGGTCACCCCTCCACTTT. This chain joins TRBV7-9 and TRBJ1-6; D is unclear. Per germline, CDR1 SEHNR and CDR2 FQNEAQ (reference sequence). This CDR3 region has 14 residues. Trimming took off 3 bases at V and 10 bases at J, with 13 bases between the two ends.

The chain joins TRBV11-2 to TRBJ1-1; D may be TRBD1 (5 bases). The CDR3 is 15 amino acids. CDR1 is SGHAT and CDR2 is FQNNGV in the germline V gene. Trimming cost V 7 bases and J 0 bases, with 15 bases left between them. The CDR3 DNA sequence: TGTGCCAGCACGCCCCTGGGGGGGATGAACACTGAAGCTTTCTTT. Translated, it gives CASTPLGGMNTEAFF.

The V call is TRBV7-9, the J call TRBJ2-1; no clear D. The CDR3 has 13 amino acids. CDR1 is SEHNR, CDR2 FQNEAQ, per germline (reference sequence). The V end was cut by 2 bases, the J end by 7 bases, with 9 bases between. The CDR3 reads CASSLNSKNEQFF. The CDR3 DNA reads as TGTGCCAGCAGCTTAAACTCCAAAAATGAGCAGTTCTTC. The variable domain in full, completed from reference TRBV7-9 and TRBJ2-1, reads DTGVSQNPRHKITKRGQNVTFRCDPISEHNRLYWYRQTLGQGPEFLTYFQNEAQLEKSRLLSDRFSAERPKGSFSTLEIQRTEQGDSAMYLCASSLNSKNEQFFGPGTRLTVL.

In its sample, this clone was seen a few times. The chain links TRBV28 to TRBJ2-7, with D unresolved. Per germline, CDR1 MDHEN and CDR2 SYDVKM. This CDR3 is built from 15 residues. V gave up 7 bases and J gave up 6 bases, with 22 bases separating them. CDR3 DNA sequence: TGTGCCAGCACCCCAAGTCGTTTCCCCCCGCGCGAGCAGTACTTC. Encoded protein: CASTPSRFPPREQYF. Full variable domain (remainder filled in from reference TRBV28 and TRBJ2-7): DVKVTQSSRYLVKRTGEKVFLECVQDMDHENMFWYRQDPGLGLRLIYFSYDVKMKEKGDIPEGYSVSREKKERFSLILESASTNQTSMYLCASTPSRFPPREQYFGPGTRLTVT.